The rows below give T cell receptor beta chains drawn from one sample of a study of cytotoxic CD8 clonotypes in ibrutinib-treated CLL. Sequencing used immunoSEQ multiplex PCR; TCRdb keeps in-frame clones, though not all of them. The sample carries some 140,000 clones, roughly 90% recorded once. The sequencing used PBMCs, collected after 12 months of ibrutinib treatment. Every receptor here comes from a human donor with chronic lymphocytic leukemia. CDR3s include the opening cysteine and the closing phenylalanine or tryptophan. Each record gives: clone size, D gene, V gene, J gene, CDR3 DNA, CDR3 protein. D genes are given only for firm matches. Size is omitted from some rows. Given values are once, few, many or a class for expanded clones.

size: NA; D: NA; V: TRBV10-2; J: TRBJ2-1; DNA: TGCGCCAGCAGTGGTGGTGTGGGGGACAATGAGCAGTTCTTC; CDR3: CASSGGVGDNEQFF
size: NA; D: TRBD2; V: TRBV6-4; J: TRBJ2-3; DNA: TGTGCCAGCAGAGCCACCTCGGGGGGTGGAGCAGATACGCAGTATTTT; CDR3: CASRATSGGGADTQYF
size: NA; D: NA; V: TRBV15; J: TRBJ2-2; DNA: TGTGCCACCAGCAGAGATGGGCGGGGTTACACCGGGGAGCTGTTTTTT; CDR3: CATSRDGRGYTGELFF
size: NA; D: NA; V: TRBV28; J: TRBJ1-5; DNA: TGTGCCAGCAGTTTATTCAGGGCCGACAATCAGCCCCAGCATTTT; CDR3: CASSLFRADNQPQHF
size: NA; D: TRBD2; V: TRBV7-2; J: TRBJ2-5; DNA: TGTGCCAGCAGCATCAGCGGGGCCCAAGAGCCCCAGTACTTC; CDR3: CASSISGAQEPQYF
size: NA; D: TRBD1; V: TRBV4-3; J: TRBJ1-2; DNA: TGCGCCAGCAGCCAAGTTCCGCAGGGGGCATATGGCTACACCTTC; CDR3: CASSQVPQGAYGYTF
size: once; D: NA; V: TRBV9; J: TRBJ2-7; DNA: TGTGCCAGCAGCCCTCCCTGGGGAGTGGACAGCTACGAGCAGTACTTC; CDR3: CASSPPWGVDSYEQYF
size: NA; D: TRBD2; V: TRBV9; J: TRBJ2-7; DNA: TGTGCCAGCAGCGCGGGACCGACTAGCGGTTCCTACGAGCAGTACTTC; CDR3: CASSAGPTSGSYEQYF
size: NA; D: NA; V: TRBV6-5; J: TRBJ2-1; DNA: TGTGCCAGCAGGGTTTCTAGCGCGACGTACAATGAGCAGTTCTTC; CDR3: CASRVSSATYNEQFF
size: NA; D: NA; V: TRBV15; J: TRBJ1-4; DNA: TGTGCCACCAGCACAGTTAGGACTAATGAAAAACTGTTTTTT; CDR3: CATSTVRTNEKLFF